This TCR beta chain was captured by sequencing in a study of blood T cell repertoires in COVID-19. Background on the study: COVID-19 samples collected from the United States, Italy and Spain covered acute and convalescent phases. T cells, B-cell-depleted T cells, or PBMCs provided the cDNA or gDNA that served as material.

Original processing methods: Estimated nucleated cell counts came from reference gene primer amplification. Produced via immunoSEQ multiplex PCR; TCRdb's table is partial and in-frame only. That table furnishes V, J and clone size, whereas the DNA furnished D and trimming. The repertoire includes some 96,000 clones, 86% of them detected once, and about a tenth sits in the top ten. Germline CDR1 GTSNPN, CDR2 SVGIG (reference sequence). The CDR3 has 15 residues. The V segment lost 3 bases and the J segment 0 bases; nucleotides outside the gene matches: 7. The V call is TRBV30, the J call TRBJ2-7; 8 nucleotides match TRBD1. Sequenced sample: peripheral blood. The TCR originated in a man aged 50 or older with acute or convalescent COVID-19. CDR3 in amino acids: CAWSRQGHSSYEQYF. The CDR3, as DNA: TGTGCCTGGAGCCGACAGGGGCACAGCTCCTACGAGCAGTACTTC.